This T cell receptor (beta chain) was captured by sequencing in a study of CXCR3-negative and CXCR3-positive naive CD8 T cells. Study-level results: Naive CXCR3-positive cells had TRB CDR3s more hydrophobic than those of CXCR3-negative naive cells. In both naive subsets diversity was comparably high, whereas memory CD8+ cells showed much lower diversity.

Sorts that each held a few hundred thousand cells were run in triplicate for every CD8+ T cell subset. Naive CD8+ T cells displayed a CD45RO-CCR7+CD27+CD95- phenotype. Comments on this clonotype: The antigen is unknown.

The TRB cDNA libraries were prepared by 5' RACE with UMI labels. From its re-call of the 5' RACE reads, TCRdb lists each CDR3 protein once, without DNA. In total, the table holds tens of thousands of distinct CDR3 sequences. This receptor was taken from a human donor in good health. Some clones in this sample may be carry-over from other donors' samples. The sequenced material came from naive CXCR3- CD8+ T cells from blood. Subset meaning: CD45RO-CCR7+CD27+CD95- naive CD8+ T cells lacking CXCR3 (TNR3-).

CDR3: CSVESEWQKDGYTF. The genes are TRBV29-1 and TRBJ1-2. This CDR3 has 14 residues. The germline CDR1 and CDR2 sequences are SQVTM and ANQGSEA.